This T cell receptor (beta chain) was sequenced in a study of radiation and T cells in renal cell carcinoma. Study-wide results and limits: Pretreatment tumor biopsies were lacking, so baseline clonotypes are unknown. In blood, top tumor clones expanded by 2 weeks, shrinking by 4.

CDR1 and CDR2 from the germline V gene are LNHDA and SQIVND (reference sequence). The CDR3 is 19 amino acids. The V gene end was trimmed by 6 bases and the J gene end by 0 bases; junction bases not matched to a gene: 10. The protocol was immunoSEQ multiplex PCR, while the TCRdb copy is restricted to in-frame clones and leaves out a portion. This sample has 140,000 or so clones, with 86% found just once. In the case of this clone: Its antigen is currently unknown.

Time point defined: blood 4 weeks post-SBRT, at nephrectomy. The treatment: 15 Gy SBRT to primary tumor, nephrectomy 4 weeks later. Nephrectomy followed 15 Gy stereotactic body radiation by 4 weeks. The patient's renal cell carcinoma had clear cell pathology. The rearrangement links TRBV19 to TRBJ2-6, with 11 bases matching TRBD2. The sample in question was blood, obtained from a patient whose treatment included radiotherapy and nephrectomy. The TCR originated in a woman aged 45-60 years with renal cell carcinoma. CDR3 loop: CASSDTASGGTSGANVLTF. The CDR3 nucleotides read TGTGCCAGTAGCGATACCGCTAGCGGGGGGACCTCTGGGGCCAACGTCCTGACTTTC.